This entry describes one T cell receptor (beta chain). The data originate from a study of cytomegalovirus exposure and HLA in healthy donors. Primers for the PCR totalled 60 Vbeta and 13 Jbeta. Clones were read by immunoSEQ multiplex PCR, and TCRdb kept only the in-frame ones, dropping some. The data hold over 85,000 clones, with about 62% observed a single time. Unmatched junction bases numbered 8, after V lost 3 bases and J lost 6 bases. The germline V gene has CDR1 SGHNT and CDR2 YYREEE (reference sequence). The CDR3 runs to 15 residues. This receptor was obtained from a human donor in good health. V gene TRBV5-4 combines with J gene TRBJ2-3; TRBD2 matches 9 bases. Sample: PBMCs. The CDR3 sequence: CASSSLAGVGDTQYF. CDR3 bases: TGTGCCAGCAGCTCCTTAGCGGGAGTGGGGGATACGCAGTATTTT. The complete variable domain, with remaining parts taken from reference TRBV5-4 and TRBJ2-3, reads ETGVTQSPTHLIKTRGQQVTLRCSSQSGHNTVSWYQQALGQGPQFIFQYYREEENGRGNFPPRFSGLQFPNYSSELNVNALELDDSALYLCASSSLAGVGDTQYFGPGTRLTVL.